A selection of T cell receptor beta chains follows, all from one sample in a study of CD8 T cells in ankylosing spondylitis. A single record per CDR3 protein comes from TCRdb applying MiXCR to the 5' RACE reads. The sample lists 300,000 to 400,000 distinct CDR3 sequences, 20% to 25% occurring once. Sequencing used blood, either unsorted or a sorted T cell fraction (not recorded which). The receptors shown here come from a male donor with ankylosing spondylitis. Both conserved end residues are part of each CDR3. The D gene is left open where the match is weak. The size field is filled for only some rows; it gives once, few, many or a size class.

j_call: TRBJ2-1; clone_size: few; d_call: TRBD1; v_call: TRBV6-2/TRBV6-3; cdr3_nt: TGTGCCAGCAGCACCCAGGACAGGGGTGCCTACAATGAGCAGTTCTTC; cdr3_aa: CASSTQDRGAYNEQFF
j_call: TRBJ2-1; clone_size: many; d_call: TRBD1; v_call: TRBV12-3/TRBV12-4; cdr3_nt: TGTGCCAGCAGGCCCGGGACAGGGGCCCAAAATGAGCAGTTCTTC; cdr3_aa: CASRPGTGAQNEQFF
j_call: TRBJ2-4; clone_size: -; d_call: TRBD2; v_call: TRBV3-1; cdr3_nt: TGTGCCAGCAGCCAAACCCCGAGGGGACTAGCGGGAGGGCTAGCCAAAAACATTCAGTACTTC; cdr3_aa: CASSQTPRGLAGGLAKNIQYF
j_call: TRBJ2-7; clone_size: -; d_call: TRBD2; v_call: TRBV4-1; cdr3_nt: TGCGCCAGCAGCCAGGGTCGCGGGAGCACCTACGAGCAGTACTTC; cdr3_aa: CASSQGRGSTYEQYF
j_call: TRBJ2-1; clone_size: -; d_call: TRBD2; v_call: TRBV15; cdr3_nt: TGTGCCACCAGCAGAAGGAGCGGGAGGTGGAATGAGCAGTTCTTC; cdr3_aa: CATSRRSGRWNEQFF
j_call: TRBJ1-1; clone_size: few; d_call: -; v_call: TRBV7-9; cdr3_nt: TGTGCCAGCAGCTCCCTTGAAGCTTTCTTT; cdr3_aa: CASSSLEAFF
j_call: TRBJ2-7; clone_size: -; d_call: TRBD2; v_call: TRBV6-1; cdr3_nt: TGTGCCAGCAGCCGGACTAGCGGGAGACTCTCCTACGAGCAGTACTTC; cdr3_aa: CASSRTSGRLSYEQYF
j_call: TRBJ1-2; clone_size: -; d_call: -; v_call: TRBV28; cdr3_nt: TGTGCCAGCACCCCTGGGGTCCTTAACTATGGCTACACCTTC; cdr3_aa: CASTPGVLNYGYTF
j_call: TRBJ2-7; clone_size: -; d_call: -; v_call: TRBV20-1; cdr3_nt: TGCAGTGCTAGAGCGAGAGACTGGCAATACGAGCAGTACTTC; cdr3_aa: CSARARDWQYEQYF
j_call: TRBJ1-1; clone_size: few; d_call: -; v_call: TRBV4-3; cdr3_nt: TGCGCCAGCAGCCAAGGTCTAGGAGGTATAACCGTAGGCACTGAAGCTTTCTTT; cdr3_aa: CASSQGLGGITVGTEAFF
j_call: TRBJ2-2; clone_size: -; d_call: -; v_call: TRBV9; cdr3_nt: TGTGCCAGCAGCGTAGATGGGGGGCTCGGGGAGCTGTTTTTT; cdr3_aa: CASSVDGGLGELFF
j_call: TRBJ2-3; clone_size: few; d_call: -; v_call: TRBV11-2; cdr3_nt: TGTGCCAGCAGCTCAAGCGGGGATACGCAGTATTTT; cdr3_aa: CASSSSGDTQYF
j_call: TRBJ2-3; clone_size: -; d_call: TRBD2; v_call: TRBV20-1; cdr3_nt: TGCAGTGCCCTAGCGGGACCCAAAACAGATACGCAGTATTTT; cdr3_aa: CSALAGPKTDTQYF